A selection of T cell receptor beta chains follows, all from one sample in a study of T cell changes during pregnancy in multiple sclerosis. Some clones are missing from TCRdb's copy, which holds only in-frame ones; the method was immunoSEQ multiplex PCR. The repertoire includes more than 75,000 clones, approximately 92% of them detected once, and roughly 0.94% sits in the top ten. Sequencing was performed on peripheral blood, taken in the first trimester of pregnancy. These receptor sequences come from a female donor with multiple sclerosis, enrolled in a pregnancy study. Both conserved end residues are part of each CDR3. Each record gives: CDR3 length, V gene, CDR3 protein.

>13|TRBV28
CASSPTGPTGEFF
>14|TRBV15
CATSRERMNTEAFF
>18|TRBV4-1
CASSQEGRTSGLTDTQYF
>15|TRBV10-1
CASSEWESSYNEQFF
>16|TRBV5-1
CASSHGTGGLNTEAFF
>16|TRBV10-3
CAISESRGTANYGYTF
>13|TRBV7-6
CASSLGTGGGLFF
>19|TRBV19
CASSGTSGNDGAGANVLTF
>20|TRBV7-3
CASSLGLAGGVGRGTDTQYF
>14|TRBV7-9
CASSNDGLGKTQYF
>12|TRBV7-3
CASSLGVGEQFF
>13|TRBV2
CASSERVAGLQFF
>15|TRBV19
CASNYRGLATGELFF
>15|TRBV7-6
CASSLARSSFNEQFF
>12|TRBV6-1
CASSERGHGYTF
>12|TRBV19
CASSPAARVYTF
>17|TRBV5-1
CASSPEGTGRIGYGYTF
>14|TRBV6-1
CATRDRAGNQPQHF
>13|TRBV4-2
CASSQQGSYEQYF
>16|TRBV9
CASSGGARDRRTEAFF